The sequence of this TCR beta chain was determined in a study of cytomegalovirus exposure and HLA in healthy donors. In germline, CDR1 is SNHLY, CDR2 FYNNEI. This CDR3 is 15 amino acids long. V trimming: 5 bases; J trimming: 5 bases; junction bases outside the gene matches: 9. PCR employed 60 Vbeta and 13 Jbeta primers. The table came from immunoSEQ multiplex PCR; TCRdb's copy has only in-frame clones and leaves some out. The sample includes 180,000 or so clones, 75% to 90% of them seen just once. The V call is TRBV2, the J call TRBJ1-1; 9 nucleotides match TRBD1. The sample was PBMCs. This receptor was obtained from a woman aged 25 to 39 in good health and CMV-seronegative. CDR3 protein: CASSNTGGLGTEAFF. DNA of the CDR3: TGTGCCAGCAGTAATACAGGGGGCTTGGGGACTGAAGCTTTCTTT.